The entry below describes one T cell receptor (beta chain). Its target is not known. Different DNA sequences within this sample yield the same CDR3. The germline CDR1 and CDR2 sequences are KGHSH and LQKENI. V was clipped by 3 bases and J by 6 bases; unmatched bases: 3. The CDR3 totals 15 residues. Sequenced by immunoSEQ multiplex PCR; TCRdb stores in-frame clones only, minus some. Seen here are about 2.4 million clones, more than 90% observed once, and the top ten hold about 0.13%. Study donors comprised healthy, HIV-negative adults devoid of recent acute infection or vaccination. A split of CD4+ cells into CD45RA+ naive and CD45RA-negative memory subsets was performed. This specimen belongs to a study of shared clonotypes between healthy human individuals. Study summary: Those who served as donors were a couple of women and three men between the ages of 18 and 49. General study points: Donors were few, which limited the genetic and exposure-history diversity represented.

This sequence joins TRBV18 and TRBJ2-2; 11 nucleotides align to TRBD1. The source of this sequence is a man aged 18-30 years in good health. The material sequenced was naive CD4+ T cells sorted from blood. Subset defined: CD45RA+ positively selected. CDR3 coding DNA: TGTGCCAGCTCACCGTTGGGACAGGGGGCCGGGGAGCTGTTTTTT. This sequence encodes CASSPLGQGAGELFF.